This T cell receptor (beta chain) was sequenced for a study of T cells in Graves' hyperthyroidism and ophthalmopathy. Clinical symptoms, serum thyroxine and TRAb, thyroid ultrasound and orbital computed tomography together formed the diagnostic basis. There are many counts of this clonotype. The antigen is unknown. TCR beta CDR3 sequences were amplified from RNA transcripts. TCR CDR3 regions were first amplified by RT-PCR with HTBI primers. MiXCR was run by TCRdb on the multiplex PCR reads, yielding one entry per CDR3 protein. The top ten clones hold 19% of a sample with 550,000 to 600,000 distinct CDR3 sequences, about 43% of them seen once. This CDR3 comprises 15 residues. CDR1 SGHNT and CDR2 YENEEA come from the germline V gene. J was trimmed by 7 bases and V by 5 bases; bases with no gene match: 8. The study, taken as a whole, reports: Stable hyperthyroidism was separated from ophthalmopathy by a model based on 13 V-J features.

The gene calls are TRBV11-3 and TRBJ2-2; TRBD2 matches at 9 bases. Input material: peripheral blood or thyroid tissue (not recorded which). The sequence came from an adult woman with Graves' disease, either hyperthyroidism or ophthalmopathy (not recorded which). As DNA, the CDR3 is TGTGCCAGCAGCACGAGCGGGAGGTTCGACGGGGAGCTGTTTTTT. Translating gives CASSTSGRFDGELFF.